This TCR beta chain was profiled in a study of T-cell reconstitution after alpha-beta-depleted transplantation in children. Findings and limits, study-wide: At around two months after transplant, the alpha-beta T cells were reportedly derived from several hundred expanded clones that came from non-depleted graft cells. Certain patients had high TCRbeta diversity at day 60, and it came from recipient T cells and thymic progenitors that survived. T cells produced anew were the main source of T-cell counts and diversity one year after transplant.

Preparation of the TCRbeta library used unique molecular identifiers. MiXCR, run by TCRdb on the PCR reads, gives a single entry per CDR3 protein. The sample shows fewer than 350,000 distinct CDR3 sequences, 10% of them seen only once. Germline V CDR1 and CDR2: MDHEN, SYDVKM. Trimming left V 3 bases short and J 2 bases short, with 11 bases between. This CDR3 has 14 residues. This clonotype was found many times. Its antigen remains unidentified. The receptor's source is a boy under three years old with acute myeloid leukemia, due to receive a stem cell transplant. The sequencing here drew on PBMCs, taken before TCRalphabeta/CD19-depleted stem cell transplant. J is TRBJ2-7 and V is TRBV28, with D possibly being TRBD1 or TRBD2 (6 bases each). The CDR3, as DNA: TGTGCCAGCAGTTTTCGGGGGCCAGCCTACGAGCAGTACTTC. This codes for CASSFRGPAYEQYF.